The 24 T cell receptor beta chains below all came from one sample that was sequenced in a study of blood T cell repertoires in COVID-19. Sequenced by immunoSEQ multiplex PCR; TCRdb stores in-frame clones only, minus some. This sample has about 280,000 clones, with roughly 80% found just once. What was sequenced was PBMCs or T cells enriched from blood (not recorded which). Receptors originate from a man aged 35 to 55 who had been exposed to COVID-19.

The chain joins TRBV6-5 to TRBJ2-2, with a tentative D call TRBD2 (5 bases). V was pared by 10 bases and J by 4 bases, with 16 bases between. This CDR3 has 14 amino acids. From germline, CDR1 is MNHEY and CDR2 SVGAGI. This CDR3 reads CATTRDDGTGELFF. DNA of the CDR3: TGTGCCACAACGAGGGATGATGGCACCGGGGAGCTGTTTTTT.

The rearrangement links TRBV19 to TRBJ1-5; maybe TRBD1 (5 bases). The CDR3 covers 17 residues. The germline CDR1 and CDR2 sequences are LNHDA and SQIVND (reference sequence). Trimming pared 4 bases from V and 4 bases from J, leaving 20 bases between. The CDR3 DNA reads TGTGCCAGTAGTAGATCGGGACTGCGATTAGGAAATCAGCCCCAGCATTTT. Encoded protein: CASSRSGLRLGNQPQHF.

CDR3 in amino acids: CSVEERGDSDTQYF. DNA of the CDR3: TGCAGCGTTGAGGAACGGGGGGATTCGGATACGCAGTATTTT. This chain links TRBV29-1 with TRBJ2-3; TRBD2 matches at 7 bases. CDR1 and CDR2 (germline): SQVTM, ANQGSEA. The CDR3 consists of 14 residues. V lost 3 bases to trimming and J lost 6 bases; unmatched junction nucleotides: 9.

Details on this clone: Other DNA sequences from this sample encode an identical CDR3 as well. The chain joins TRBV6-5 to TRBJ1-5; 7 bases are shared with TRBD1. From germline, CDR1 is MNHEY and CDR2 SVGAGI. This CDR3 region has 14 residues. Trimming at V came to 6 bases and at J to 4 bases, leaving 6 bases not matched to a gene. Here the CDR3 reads CASSRTGRNQPQHF. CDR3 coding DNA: TGTGCCAGCAGCCGGACAGGTCGAAATCAGCCCCAGCATTTT.

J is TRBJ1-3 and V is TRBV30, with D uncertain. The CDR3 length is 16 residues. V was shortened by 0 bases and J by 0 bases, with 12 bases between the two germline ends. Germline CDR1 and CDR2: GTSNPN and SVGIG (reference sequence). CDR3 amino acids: CAWSVRIRSSGNTIYF. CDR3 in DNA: TGTGCCTGGAGTGTACGTATCCGCAGCTCTGGAAACACCATATATTTT.

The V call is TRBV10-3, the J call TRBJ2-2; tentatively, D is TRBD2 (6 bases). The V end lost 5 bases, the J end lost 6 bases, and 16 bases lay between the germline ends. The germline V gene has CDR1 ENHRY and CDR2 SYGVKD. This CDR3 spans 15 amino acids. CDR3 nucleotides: TGTGCCATCAGTTCGGGGCGGGATAAAGCCGGGGAGCTGTTTTTT. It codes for CAISSGRDKAGELFF.

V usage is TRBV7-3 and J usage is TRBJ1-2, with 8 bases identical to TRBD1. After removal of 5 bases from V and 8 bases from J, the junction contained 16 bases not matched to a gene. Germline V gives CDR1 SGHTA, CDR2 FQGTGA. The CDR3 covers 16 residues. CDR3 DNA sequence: TGTGCCAGCAGCATGGGACAGGACCTGAATCCGACCGGCTACACCTTC. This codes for CASSMGQDLNPTGYTF.

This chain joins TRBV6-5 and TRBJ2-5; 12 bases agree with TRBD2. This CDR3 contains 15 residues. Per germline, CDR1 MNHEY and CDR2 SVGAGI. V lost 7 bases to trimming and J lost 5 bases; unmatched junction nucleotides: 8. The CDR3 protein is CASTIPLAGGETQYF. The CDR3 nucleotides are TGTGCCAGCACCATCCCACTAGCGGGAGGTGAGACCCAGTACTTC.

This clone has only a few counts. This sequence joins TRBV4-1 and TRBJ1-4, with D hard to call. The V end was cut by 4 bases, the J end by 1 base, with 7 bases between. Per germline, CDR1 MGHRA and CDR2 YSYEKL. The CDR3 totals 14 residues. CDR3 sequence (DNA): TGCGCCAGCAGCCGTGGAGGAACTAATGAAAAACTGTTTTTT. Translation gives CASSRGGTNEKLFF.

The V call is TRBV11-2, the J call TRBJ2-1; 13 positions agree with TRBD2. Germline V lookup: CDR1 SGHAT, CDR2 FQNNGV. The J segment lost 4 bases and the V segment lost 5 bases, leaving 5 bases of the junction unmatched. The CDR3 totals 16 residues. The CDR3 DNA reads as TGTGCCAGCAGCACACGGACTAGCGGGAGATACAATGAGCAGTTCTTC. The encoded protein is CASSTRTSGRYNEQFF.

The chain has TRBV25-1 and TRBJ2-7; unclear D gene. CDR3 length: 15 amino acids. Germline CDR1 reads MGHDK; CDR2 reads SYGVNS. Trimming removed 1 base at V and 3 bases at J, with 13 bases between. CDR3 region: CASSEWNLHSYEQYF. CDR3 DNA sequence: TGTGCCAGCAGTGAATGGAACCTCCACAGCTACGAGCAGTACTTC.

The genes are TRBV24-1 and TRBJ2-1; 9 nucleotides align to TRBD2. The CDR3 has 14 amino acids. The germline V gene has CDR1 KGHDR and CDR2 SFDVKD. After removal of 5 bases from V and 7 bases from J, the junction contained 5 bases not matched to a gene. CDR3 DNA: TGTGCCACCAGTGCCGTAGCGGGAGCGAATGAGCAGTTCTTC. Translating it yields CATSAVAGANEQFF.

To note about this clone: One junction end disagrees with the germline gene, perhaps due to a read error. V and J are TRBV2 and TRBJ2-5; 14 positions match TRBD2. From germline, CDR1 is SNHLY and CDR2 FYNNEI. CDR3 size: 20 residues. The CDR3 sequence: CARDGGLGLAGGHSTEAQYF. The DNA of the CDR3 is TGTGCCAGAGACGGAGGACTTGGACTAGCGGGAGGCCACAGCACAGAGGCCCAGTACTTC.

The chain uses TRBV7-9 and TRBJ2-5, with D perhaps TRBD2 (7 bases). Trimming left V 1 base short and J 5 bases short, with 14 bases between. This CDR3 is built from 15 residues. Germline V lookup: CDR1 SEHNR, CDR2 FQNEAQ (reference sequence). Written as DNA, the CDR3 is TGTGCCAGCAGCTTAGGTATCGGGGGGCTGGAGACCCAGTACTTC. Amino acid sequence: CASSLGIGGLETQYF.

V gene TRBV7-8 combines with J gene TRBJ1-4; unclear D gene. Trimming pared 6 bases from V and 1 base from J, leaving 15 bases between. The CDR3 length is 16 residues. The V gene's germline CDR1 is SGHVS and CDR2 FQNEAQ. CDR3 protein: CASRQAVWETNEKLFF. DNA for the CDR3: TGTGCCAGCAGGCAAGCGGTGTGGGAAACTAATGAAAAACTGTTTTTT.

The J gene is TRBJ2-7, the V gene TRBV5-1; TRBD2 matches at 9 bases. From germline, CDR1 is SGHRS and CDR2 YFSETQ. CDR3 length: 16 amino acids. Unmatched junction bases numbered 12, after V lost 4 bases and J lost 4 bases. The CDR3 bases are TGCGCCAGCAGCGTGGGCGGGACTAGCCTACTGTACGAGCAGTACTTC. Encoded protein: CASSVGGTSLLYEQYF.

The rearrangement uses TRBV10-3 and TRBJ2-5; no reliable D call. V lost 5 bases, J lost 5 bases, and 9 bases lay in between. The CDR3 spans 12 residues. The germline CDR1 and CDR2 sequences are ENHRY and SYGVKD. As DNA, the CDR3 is TGTGCCATCAGTCCCTCTATGGAGACCCAGTACTTC. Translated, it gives CAISPSMETQYF.

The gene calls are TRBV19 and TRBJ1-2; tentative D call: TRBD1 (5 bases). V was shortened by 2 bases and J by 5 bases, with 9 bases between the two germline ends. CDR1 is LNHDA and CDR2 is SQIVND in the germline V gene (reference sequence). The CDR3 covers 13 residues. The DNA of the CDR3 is TGTGCCAGTAGTATAAGGGGTCCGTATGGCTACACCTTC. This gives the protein CASSIRGPYGYTF. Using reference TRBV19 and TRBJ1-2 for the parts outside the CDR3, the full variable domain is DGGITQSPKYLFRKEGQNVTLSCEQNLNHDAMYWYRQDPGQGLRLIYYSQIVNDFQKGDIAEGYSVSREKKESFPLTVTSAQKNPTAFYLCASSIRGPYGYTFGSGTRLTVV.

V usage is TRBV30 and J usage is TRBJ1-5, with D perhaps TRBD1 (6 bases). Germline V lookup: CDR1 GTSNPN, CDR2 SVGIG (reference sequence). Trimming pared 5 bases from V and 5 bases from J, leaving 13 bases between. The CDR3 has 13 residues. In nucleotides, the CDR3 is TGTGCCTGGTCCGGGACATTGGATCAGCCCCAGCATTTT. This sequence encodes CAWSGTLDQPQHF.

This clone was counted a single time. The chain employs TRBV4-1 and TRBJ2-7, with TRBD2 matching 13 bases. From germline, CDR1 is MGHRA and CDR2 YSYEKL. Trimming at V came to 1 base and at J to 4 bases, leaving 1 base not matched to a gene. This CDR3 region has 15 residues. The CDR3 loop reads CASSQGLAGGYEQYF. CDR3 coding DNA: TGCGCCAGCAGCCAAGGACTAGCGGGAGGTTACGAGCAGTACTTC.

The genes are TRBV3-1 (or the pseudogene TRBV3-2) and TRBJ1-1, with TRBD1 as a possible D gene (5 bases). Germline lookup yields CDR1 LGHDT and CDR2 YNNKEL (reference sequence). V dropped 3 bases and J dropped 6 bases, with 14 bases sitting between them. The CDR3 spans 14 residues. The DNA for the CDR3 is TGTGCCAGCAGCCAGAACGACAGATCCGCTGAAGCTTTCTTT. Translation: CASSQNDRSAEAFF.

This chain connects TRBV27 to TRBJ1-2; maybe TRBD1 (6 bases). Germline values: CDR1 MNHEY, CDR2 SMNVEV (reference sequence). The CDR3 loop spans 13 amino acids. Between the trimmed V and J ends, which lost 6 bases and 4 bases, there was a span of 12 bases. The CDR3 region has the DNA TGTGCCAGCAGGGGAACAGGGTCCTATGGCTACACCTTC. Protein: CASRGTGSYGYTF.

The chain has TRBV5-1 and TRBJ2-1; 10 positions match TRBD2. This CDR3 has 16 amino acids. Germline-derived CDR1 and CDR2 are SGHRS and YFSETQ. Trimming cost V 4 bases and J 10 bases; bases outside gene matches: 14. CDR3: CASSNGRAGGDGEQFF. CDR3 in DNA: TGCGCCAGCAGCAACGGTCGAGCGGGAGGGGATGGAGAGCAGTTCTTC. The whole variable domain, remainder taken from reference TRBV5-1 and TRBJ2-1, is KAGVTQTPRYLIKTRGQQVTLSCSPISGHRSVSWYQQTPGQGLQFLFEYFSETQRNKGNFPGRFSGRQFSNSRSEMNVSTLELGDSALYLCASSNGRAGGDGEQFFGPGTRLTVL.

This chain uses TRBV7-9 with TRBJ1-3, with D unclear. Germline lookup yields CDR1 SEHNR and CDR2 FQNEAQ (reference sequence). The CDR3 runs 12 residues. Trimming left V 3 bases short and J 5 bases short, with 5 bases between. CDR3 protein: CASSFERNTIYF. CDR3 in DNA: TGTGCCAGCAGCTTTGAGAGAAACACCATATATTTT.